The 2 T cell receptor beta chains reported below all come from one sample, sequenced in a study of vaccination and CD4 T cells after COVID-19. Which antigens these TCRs recognize remains unknown. Once obtained from cultured CD4+ T cells, the DNA was sequenced using the Oncomine TCR Beta short-read assay. Using its own MiXCR run on the PCR reads, TCRdb lists one record per CDR3 protein. The sample includes around 13,000 distinct CDR3 sequences, about 45% of them seen just once. Treatment noted: roughly 10-day PBMC culture with coronavirus spike peptide pools or control peptides (ViraFEST assay). Sequencing input: CD4+ T cells from blood, cultured in vitro. These TCRs come from a human donor who had recovered from COVID-19.

CDR3 nucleotides: TGCAGTGCTAGTCCCGGGACAGGGGACAATTCACCCCTCCACTTT. Translating it yields CSASPGTGDNSPLHF. The V and J genes are TRBV20-1 and TRBJ1-6, with 10 positions matching TRBD1. Germline values: CDR1 DFQATT, CDR2 SNEGSKA (reference sequence). The CDR3 has 15 residues. The V segment lost 3 bases and the J segment 7 bases; nucleotides outside the gene matches: 6.

The chain combines TRBV9 with TRBJ1-5; D not certain. V was cut by 5 bases and J by 5 bases, with 14 bases left in between. The germline CDR1 and CDR2 sequences are SGDLS and YYNGEE. The CDR3 has 14 residues. CDR3 sequence reads: CASSKRVGDQPQHF. CDR3 nucleotide sequence: TGTGCCAGCAGTAAGAGGGTCGGCGATCAGCCCCAGCATTTT.